The 20 T cell receptor beta chains presented below share a single source sample, sequenced in a study of blood T cells in healthy people across ages. Together with a sample-barcoded 5' primer, a J-beta primer mix was included in a second PCR lasting about 6 to 11 cycles. Each CDR3 protein gets one entry after TCRdb re-called the 5' RACE reads with MiXCR. The profile shows roughly 930,000 distinct CDR3 sequences, about 44% of them singletons. The sample comprised blood. The receptors originated from a man younger than 40 in good health.

This sequence joins TRBV7-2 and TRBJ2-2; D is tentatively TRBD1 or TRBD2 (6 bases each). V was pared by 5 bases and J by 5 bases, with 15 bases between. Germline V CDR1 and CDR2: SGHTA, FQGNSA. CDR3 length: 15 amino acids. The CDR3, as DNA: TGTGCCAGCAGCGCCGTCAAAGGGGGGACCGGGGAGCTGTTTTTT. Its translation is CASSAVKGGTGELFF.

This rearrangement joins TRBV29-1 to TRBJ2-7, with D perhaps given as TRBD1 or TRBD2 (5 bases each). The CDR3 consists of 12 residues. Germline assignment: CDR1 SQVTM and CDR2 ANQGSEA. V was pared by 7 bases and J by 1 base, with 11 bases between. This chain's CDR3 is CSGGDGSYEQYF. CDR3 sequence (DNA): TGCAGCGGTGGGGACGGATCCTACGAGCAGTACTTC.

V gene TRBV27 combines with J gene TRBJ1-2; TRBD1 aligns across 9 bases. Germline values: CDR1 MNHEY, CDR2 SMNVEV (reference sequence). The CDR3 has 15 amino acids. The V segment lost 6 bases and the J segment 8 bases; nucleotides outside the gene matches: 13. The CDR3 reads CASSNHRDRVNGYTF. CDR3 sequence (DNA): TGTGCCAGCAGCAACCACCGGGACAGGGTGAACGGCTACACCTTC.

This clonotype came up a few times. The V and J genes are TRBV10-3 and TRBJ2-1, with a possible D match to TRBD2 (6 bases). Germline assignment: CDR1 ENHRY and CDR2 SYGVKD. The CDR3 sequence is 16 residues long. Trimming removed 7 bases at V and 0 bases at J, with 16 bases between. CDR3 bases: TGTGCCATCAAGGCTAGCGACCGAGGCTCCTACAATGAGCAGTTCTTC. It codes for CAIKASDRGSYNEQFF.

The chain uses TRBV12-3 or TRBV12-4 and TRBJ2-3; D unclear. Trimming took 4 bases from V and 8 from J, leaving 7 bases between them. This CDR3 contains 11 residues. CDR3 bases: TGTGCCAGCAGTTCTTCCAGTACGCAGTATTTT. Its translation is CASSSSSTQYF.

V and J are TRBV6-2 or TRBV6-3 and TRBJ1-2, with D unclear. V lost 2 bases to trimming and J lost 4 bases, with 11 bases between them. The CDR3 covers 14 residues. Germline V gene lookup returns CDR1 MNHEY and CDR2 SVGEGT. CDR3 sequence (DNA): TGTGCCAGCAGTTACGTTGGAGATAGCTATGGCTACACCTTC. The encoded protein is CASSYVGDSYGYTF.

V usage is TRBV7-9 and J usage is TRBJ2-7; 8 bases align to TRBD1. The ends lost 0 bases at V and 4 bases at J; junction bases unmatched: 5. Germline V gives CDR1 SEHNR, CDR2 FQNEAQ (reference sequence). This CDR3 is 15 amino acids long. The CDR3 loop is CASSLALRQGYEQYF. CDR3 nucleotides: TGTGCCAGCAGCTTAGCATTGCGACAGGGGTACGAGCAGTACTTC.

This clonotype was observed a handful of times. This rearrangement joins TRBV29-1 to TRBJ1-2, with TRBD1 as a possible D gene (6 bases). CDR1 and CDR2 from the germline V gene are SQVTM and ANQGSEA. The CDR3 sequence is 13 residues long. The V and J ends lost 6 bases and 4 bases respectively, with 15 bases between them. CDR3 sequence reads: CSVTPGVTYGYTF. DNA for the CDR3: TGCAGCGTCACCCCAGGGGTTACCTATGGCTACACCTTC.

This rearrangement joins TRBV11-2 to TRBJ1-2; D remains ambiguous. Germline CDR1 reads SGHAT; CDR2 reads FQNNGV. Trimming removed 8 bases at V and 6 bases at J, with 16 bases between. The CDR3 has 13 amino acids. The CDR3 DNA reads as TGTGCCAGCTCTGAGGGTCCTATTAATGGCTACACCTTC. Its protein product is CASSEGPINGYTF.

This clonotype was observed a few times. V is TRBV20-1 and J is TRBJ2-7; D is possibly TRBD1 (6 bases). Germline loops: CDR1 DFQATT, CDR2 SNEGSKA (reference sequence). Between the trimmed V and J ends, which lost 0 bases and 2 bases, there was a span of 11 bases. This CDR3 has 14 residues. The CDR3 spells CSARDRDNTYEQYF. In DNA, the CDR3 is TGCAGTGCTAGAGACAGGGACAACACCTACGAGCAGTACTTC.

The CDR3 bases are TGTGCCAGCAGCTCCAAGACTAGCGGGAGACCCTACGAGCAGTACTTC. Its translation: CASSSKTSGRPYEQYF. The J gene is TRBJ2-7, the V gene TRBV12-3 or TRBV12-4, with TRBD2 matching over 12 bases. The V gene end was trimmed by 6 bases and the J gene end by 2 bases; junction bases not matched to a gene: 8. CDR3 length: 16 amino acids.

A remark on this clonotype: A much bigger clone sits one base away, suggesting this may be a read error. The chain is built from TRBV28 and TRBJ2-3; TRBD2 matches 7 bases. V dropped 11 bases and J dropped 6; count of bases not matched to a gene: 20. The CDR3 is made up of 16 amino acids. Germline V gives CDR1 MDHEN, CDR2 SYDVKM. DNA of the CDR3: TGTGCCGGCACCCGGGGGGACTCGAATTGGGGGGATACGCAGTATTTT. This translates into CAGTRGDSNWGDTQYF.

J is TRBJ2-5 and V is TRBV11-2; 8 nucleotides agree with TRBD1. V gave up 3 bases and J gave up 13 bases; unmatched junction bases: 16. Germline V gene data show CDR1 as SGHAT and CDR2 as FQNNGV. The CDR3 consists of 15 residues. The CDR3 DNA reads TGTGCCAGCAGCTTTTGGACAGGGCATACCTACGAGCGGTACTTC. It codes for CASSFWTGHTYERYF.

The CDR3 DNA reads TGTGCCAGCAGTCTACGGGGGGGACAGCAGTACTTC. Its translation is CASSLRGGQQYF. The rearrangement links TRBV6-5 to TRBJ2-4, with D tentatively TRBD2 (8 bases). The germline CDR1 and CDR2 sequences are MNHEY and SVGAGI. This CDR3 has 12 residues. The ends were cut back, 5 bases at V and 13 bases at J, with 15 bases in the middle.

Turning to this clonotype: At one boundary the junction diverges from the germline segment, which might be a read error. The V call is TRBV7-2, the J call TRBJ1-4; no definite D call. CDR1 and CDR2 (germline): SGHTA, FQGNSA. This CDR3 is 15 amino acids long. The CDR3 coding sequence is TGTGCCAGCAGCCGACCGACACTGTCTAATAAAAAACTGTTTTTT. Translated: CASSRPTLSNKKLFF.

The chain has TRBV4-2 and TRBJ2-7; D is uncertain. Between the trimmed V and J ends, which lost 2 bases and 3 bases, there was a span of 11 bases. The CDR3 totals 14 residues. The V gene's germline CDR1 is LGHNA and CDR2 YNFKEQ. Here the CDR3 reads CASSQMGSNYEQYF. Here the CDR3 DNA reads TGTGCCAGCAGCCAAATGGGATCCAACTACGAGCAGTACTTC.

The chain recombines TRBV29-1 with TRBJ1-1; 8 nucleotides match TRBD1. Looked up from germline, CDR1 is SQVTM and CDR2 is ANQGSEA. V was clipped by 1 base and J by 3 bases; unmatched bases: 10. The CDR3 has 16 residues. The CDR3, as DNA: TGCAGCGTTGAAGGAATCACAGGGGGTAGGGACACTGAAGCTTTCTTT. Translated, it gives CSVEGITGGRDTEAFF. Using reference TRBV29-1 and TRBJ1-1 for the parts outside the CDR3, the full variable domain is SAVISQKPSRDICQRGTSLTIQCQVDSQVTMMFWYRQQPGQSLTLIATANQGSEATYESGFVIDKFPISRPNLTFSTLTVSNMSPEDSSIYLCSVEGITGGRDTEAFFGQGTRLTVV.

The chain joins TRBV5-1 to TRBJ2-1, with 7 nucleotides matching TRBD1. Germline V gene data show CDR1 as SGHRS and CDR2 as YFSETQ. CDR3 length: 13 residues. V shed 6 bases, J shed 6 bases, and the junction held 6 bases outside the gene matches. DNA of the CDR3: TGCGCCAGCAAGACAGGGCCAGGCAATGAGCAGTTCTTC. Its translation: CASKTGPGNEQFF.

This clonotype was found a few times. The chain carries TRBV4-1 and TRBJ2-5, with D possibly TRBD2 on 5 matching bases. Germline CDR1 MGHRA, CDR2 YSYEKL. Trimming took off 1 base at V and 2 bases at J, with 11 bases between the two ends. This CDR3 region has 15 residues. CDR3 sequence reads: CASSQVVGAQETQYF. In DNA, the CDR3 is TGCGCCAGCAGCCAAGTCGTGGGAGCACAAGAGACCCAGTACTTC.

The table lists this clonotype with a few counts. The V gene is TRBV3-1, the J gene TRBJ2-4; 7 nucleotides agree with TRBD2. Germline CDR1 reads LGHDT; CDR2 reads YNNKEL (reference sequence). V lost 3 bases, J lost 13 bases, and 6 bases stayed unmatched. This CDR3 contains 12 residues. The CDR3: CASSQLAREQYF. In nucleotides, the CDR3 is TGTGCCAGCAGCCAGCTAGCGCGGGAGCAGTACTTC.